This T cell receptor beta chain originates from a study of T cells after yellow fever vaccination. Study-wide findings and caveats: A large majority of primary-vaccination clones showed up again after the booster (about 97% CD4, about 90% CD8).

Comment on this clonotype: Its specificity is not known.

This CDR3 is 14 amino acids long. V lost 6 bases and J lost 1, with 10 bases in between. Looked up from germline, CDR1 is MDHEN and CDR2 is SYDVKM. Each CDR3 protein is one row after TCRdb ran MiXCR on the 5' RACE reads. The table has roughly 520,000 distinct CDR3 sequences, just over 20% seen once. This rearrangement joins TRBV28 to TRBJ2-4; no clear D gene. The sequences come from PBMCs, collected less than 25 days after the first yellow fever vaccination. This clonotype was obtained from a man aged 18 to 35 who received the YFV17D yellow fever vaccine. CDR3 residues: CASRNPGAKNIQYF. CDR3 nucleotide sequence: TGTGCCAGCAGAAACCCGGGTGCCAAAAACATTCAGTACTTC.